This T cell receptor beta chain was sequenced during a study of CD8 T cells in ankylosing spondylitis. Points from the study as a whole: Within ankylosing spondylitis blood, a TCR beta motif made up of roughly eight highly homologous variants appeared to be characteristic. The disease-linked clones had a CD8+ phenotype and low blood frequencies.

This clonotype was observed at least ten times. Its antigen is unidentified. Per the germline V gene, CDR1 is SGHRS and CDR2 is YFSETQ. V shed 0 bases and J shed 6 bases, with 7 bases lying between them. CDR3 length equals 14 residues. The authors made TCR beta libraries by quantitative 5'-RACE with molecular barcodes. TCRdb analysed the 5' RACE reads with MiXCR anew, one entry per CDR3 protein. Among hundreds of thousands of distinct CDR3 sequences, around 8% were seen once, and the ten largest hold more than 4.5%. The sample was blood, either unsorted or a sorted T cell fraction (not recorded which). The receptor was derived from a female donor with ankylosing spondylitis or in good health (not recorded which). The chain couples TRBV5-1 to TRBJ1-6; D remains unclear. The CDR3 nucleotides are TGCGCCAGCAGCTTGGTAGCAGCTAATTCACCCCTCCACTTT. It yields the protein CASSLVAANSPLHF.